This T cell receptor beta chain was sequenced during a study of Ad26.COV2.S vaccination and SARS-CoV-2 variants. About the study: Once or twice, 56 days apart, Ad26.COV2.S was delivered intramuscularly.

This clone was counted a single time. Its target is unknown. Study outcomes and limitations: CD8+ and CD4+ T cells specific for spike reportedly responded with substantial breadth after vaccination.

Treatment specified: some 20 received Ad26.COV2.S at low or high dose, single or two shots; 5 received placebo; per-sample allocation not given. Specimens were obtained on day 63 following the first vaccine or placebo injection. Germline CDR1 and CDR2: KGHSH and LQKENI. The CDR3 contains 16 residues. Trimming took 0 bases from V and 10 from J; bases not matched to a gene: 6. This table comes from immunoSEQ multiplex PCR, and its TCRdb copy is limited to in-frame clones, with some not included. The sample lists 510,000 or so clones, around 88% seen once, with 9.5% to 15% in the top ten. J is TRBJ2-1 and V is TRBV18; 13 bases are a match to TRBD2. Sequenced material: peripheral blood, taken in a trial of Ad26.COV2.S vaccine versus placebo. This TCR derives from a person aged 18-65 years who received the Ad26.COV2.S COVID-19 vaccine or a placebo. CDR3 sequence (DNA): TGTGCCAGCTCACCACCCTCGGGACTAGCGGGACGCGAGCAGTTCTTC. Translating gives CASSPPSGLAGREQFF. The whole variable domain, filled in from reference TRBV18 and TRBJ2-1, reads NAGVMQNPRHLVRRRGQEARLRCSPMKGHSHVYWYRQLPEEGLKFMVYLQKENIIDESGMPKERFSAEFPKEGPSILRIQQVVRGDSAAYFCASSPPSGLAGREQFFGPGTRLTVL.